This T cell receptor beta chain was recorded in a study of T-cell memory formation after mild COVID-19. The TCR alpha and TCR beta cDNA libraries, bearing sample barcodes and UMIs, were generated by 5'RACE using constant-segment primers. One entry per CDR3 protein results from TCRdb running MiXCR on the 5' RACE reads. Here the sample spans 400,000 or so distinct CDR3 sequences, around 21% being singletons. This clonotype turned up a few times. CDR3 length: 16 amino acids. Per germline, CDR1 SGHTA and CDR2 FQGNSA. Trimming shortened V by 5 bases and J by 1 base, and 12 bases separated the two germline ends.

The source of this sequence is an adult woman who had mild COVID-19 (a few samples of this study predate the infection). Cell type and time point are not known. Sequenced sample: PBMCs or a T cell subset sorted from them (not recorded which). This chain uses TRBV7-2 with TRBJ2-6; possible D gene TRBD1, 5 bases. CDR3 protein: CASSQFQGSGANVLTF. For the CDR3, the DNA is TGTGCCAGCAGCCAATTTCAGGGATCTGGGGCCAACGTCCTGACTTTC.